This TCR beta chain emerged from a study of T cell clonality in common variable immunodeficiency. V lost 6 bases and J lost 2; bases outside the gene matches: 6. The CDR3 length is 14 residues. CDR1 DFQATT and CDR2 SNEGSKA come from the germline V gene (reference sequence). This table comes from immunoSEQ multiplex PCR, and its TCRdb copy is limited to in-frame clones, with some not included. This sample comprises roughly 70,000 clones, none seen once only. This clone showed up many times. The read stops 3 residues short of the end of the CDR3; the missing end is completed from the germline J gene. The receptor was isolated from a person aged 18 to 70 in good health. The source material was peripheral blood mononuclear cells. The chain recombines TRBV20-1 with TRBJ1-3; 8 bases are shared with TRBD1. The CDR3 DNA, read in part, is TGCAGTGCCACCGGGACAGGAGCTGGAAACACC. Translating gives CSATGTGAGNT. The entire CDR3 protein is CSATGTGAGNTIYF.